This T cell receptor (beta chain) derives from a study of response to subunit inactivated influenza vaccine. The study, taken as a whole, reports: There was a suggestion from the authors that each seasonal influenza vaccination recruits few new T cells.

This clonotype was seen a handful of times. Its antigen remains unknown. The length of the CDR3 is 15 residues. V dropped 7 bases and J dropped 3 bases, with 16 bases sitting between them. Using its own MiXCR run on the RT-PCR reads, TCRdb lists one record per CDR3 protein. The sample has about 780,000 distinct CDR3 sequences; under 20% are singletons. Material: PBMCs from blood, obtained roughly 5 days after vaccination. The clonotype originates from a man aged 45-65 years who received an inactivated influenza vaccine. The chain uses TRBV12-3 or TRBV12-4 and TRBJ2-1; either TRBD1 or TRBD2 may supply D (6 bases each). The CDR3 region is CASTDGGPYYNEQFF. CDR3 nucleotides: TGTGCCAGCACGGATGGGGGGCCCTACTACAATGAGCAGTTCTTC.